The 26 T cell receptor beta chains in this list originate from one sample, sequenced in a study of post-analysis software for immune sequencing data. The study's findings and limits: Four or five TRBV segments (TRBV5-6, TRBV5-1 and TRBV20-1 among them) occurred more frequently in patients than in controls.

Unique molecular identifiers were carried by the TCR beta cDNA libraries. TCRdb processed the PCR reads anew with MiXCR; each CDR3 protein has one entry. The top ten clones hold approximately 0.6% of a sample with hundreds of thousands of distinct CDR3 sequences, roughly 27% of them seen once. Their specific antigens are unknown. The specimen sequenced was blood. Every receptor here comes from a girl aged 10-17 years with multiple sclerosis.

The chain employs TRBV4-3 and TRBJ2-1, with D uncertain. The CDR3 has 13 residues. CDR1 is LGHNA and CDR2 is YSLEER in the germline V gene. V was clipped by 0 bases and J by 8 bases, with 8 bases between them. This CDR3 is CASSQESGYEQFF. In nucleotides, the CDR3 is TGCGCCAGCAGCCAAGAATCAGGATATGAGCAGTTCTTC.

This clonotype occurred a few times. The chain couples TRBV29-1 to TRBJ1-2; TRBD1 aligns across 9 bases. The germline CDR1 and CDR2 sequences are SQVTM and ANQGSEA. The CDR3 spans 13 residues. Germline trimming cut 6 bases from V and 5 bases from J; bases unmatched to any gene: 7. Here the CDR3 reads CSVKGTGKYGYTF. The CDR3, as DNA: TGCAGCGTCAAAGGGACAGGGAAATATGGCTACACCTTC.

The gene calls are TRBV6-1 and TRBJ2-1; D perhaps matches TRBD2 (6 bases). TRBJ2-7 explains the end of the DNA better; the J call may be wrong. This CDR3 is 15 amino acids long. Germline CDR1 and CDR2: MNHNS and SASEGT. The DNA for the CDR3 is TGTGCCAGCAGGAAAGCGGGTACCTCGTACAATGAGCAGTACTTC. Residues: CASRKAGTSYNEQYF.

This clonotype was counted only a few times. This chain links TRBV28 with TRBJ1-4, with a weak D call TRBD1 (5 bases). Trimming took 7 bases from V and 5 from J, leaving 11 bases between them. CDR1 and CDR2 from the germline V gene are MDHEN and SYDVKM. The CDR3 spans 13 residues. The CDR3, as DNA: TGTGCCAGCATAAGGGGACGCAATGAAAAACTGTTTTTT. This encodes CASIRGRNEKLFF.

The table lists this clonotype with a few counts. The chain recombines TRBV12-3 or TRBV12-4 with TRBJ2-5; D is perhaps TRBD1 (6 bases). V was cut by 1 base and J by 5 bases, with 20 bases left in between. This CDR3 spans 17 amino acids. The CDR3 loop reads CASSLVAGGRGRETQYF. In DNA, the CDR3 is TGTGCCAGCAGTTTAGTGGCAGGTGGCAGGGGTCGGGAGACCCAGTACTTC.

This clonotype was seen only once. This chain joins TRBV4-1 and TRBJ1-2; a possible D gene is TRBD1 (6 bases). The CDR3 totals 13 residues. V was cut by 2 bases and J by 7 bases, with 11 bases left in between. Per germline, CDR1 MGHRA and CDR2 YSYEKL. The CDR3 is CASSQNQGLGYTF. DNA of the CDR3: TGCGCCAGCAGCCAAAACCAGGGGCTTGGCTACACCTTC.

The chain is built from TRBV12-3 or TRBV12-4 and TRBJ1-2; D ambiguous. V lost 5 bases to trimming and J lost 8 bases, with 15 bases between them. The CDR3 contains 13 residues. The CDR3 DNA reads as TGTGCCAGCAGTCGCCCCAGTTTGGGAGGCTACACCTTC. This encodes CASSRPSLGGYTF.

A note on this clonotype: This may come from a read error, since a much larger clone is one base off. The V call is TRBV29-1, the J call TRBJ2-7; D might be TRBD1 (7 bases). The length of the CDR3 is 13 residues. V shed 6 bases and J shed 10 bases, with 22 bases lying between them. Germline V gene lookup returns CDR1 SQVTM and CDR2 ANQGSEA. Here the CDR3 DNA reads TGCAGCGTAGAGACAGGGTCTGGGGAGGCCCAGTACTTC. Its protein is CSVETGSGEAQYF.

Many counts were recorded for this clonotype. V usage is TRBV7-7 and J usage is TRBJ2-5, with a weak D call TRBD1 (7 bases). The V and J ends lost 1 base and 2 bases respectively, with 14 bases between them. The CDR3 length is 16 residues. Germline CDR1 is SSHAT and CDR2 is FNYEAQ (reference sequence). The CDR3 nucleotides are TGTGCCAGCAGCTTAGGTCGGGCAGGGGGGCAAGAGACCCAGTACTTC. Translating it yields CASSLGRAGGQETQYF.

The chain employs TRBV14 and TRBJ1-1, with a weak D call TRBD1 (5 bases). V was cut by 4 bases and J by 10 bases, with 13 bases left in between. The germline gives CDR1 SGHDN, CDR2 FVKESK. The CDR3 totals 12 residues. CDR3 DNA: TGTGCCAGCAGCCCCTTGGGGGACTTAGCTTTCTTT. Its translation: CASSPLGDLAFF. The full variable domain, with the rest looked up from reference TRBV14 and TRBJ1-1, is EAGVTQFPSHSVIEKGQTVTLRCDPISGHDNLYWYRRVMGKEIKFLLHFVKESKQDESGMPNNRFLAERTGGTYSTLKVQPAELEDSGVYFCASSPLGDLAFFGQGTRLTVV.

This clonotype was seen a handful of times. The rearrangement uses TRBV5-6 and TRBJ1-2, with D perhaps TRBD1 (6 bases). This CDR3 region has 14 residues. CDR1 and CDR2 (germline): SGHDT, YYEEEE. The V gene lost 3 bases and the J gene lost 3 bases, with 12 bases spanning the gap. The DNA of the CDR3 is TGTGCCAGCAGCTCGGACGCAGGGGACTATGGCTACACCTTC. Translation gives CASSSDAGDYGYTF. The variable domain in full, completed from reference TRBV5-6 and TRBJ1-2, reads DAGVTQSPTHLIKTRGQQVTLRCSPKSGHDTVSWYQQALGQGPQFIFQYYEEEERQRGNFPDRFSGHQFPNYSSELNVNALLLGDSALYLCASSSDAGDYGYTFGSGTRLTVV.

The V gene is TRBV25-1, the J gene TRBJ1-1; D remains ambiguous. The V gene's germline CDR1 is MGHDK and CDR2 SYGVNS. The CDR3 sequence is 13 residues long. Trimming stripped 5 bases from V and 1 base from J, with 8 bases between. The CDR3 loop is CASSTLRNTEAFF. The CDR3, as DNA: TGTGCCAGCAGTACCCTCAGGAACACTGAAGCTTTCTTT.

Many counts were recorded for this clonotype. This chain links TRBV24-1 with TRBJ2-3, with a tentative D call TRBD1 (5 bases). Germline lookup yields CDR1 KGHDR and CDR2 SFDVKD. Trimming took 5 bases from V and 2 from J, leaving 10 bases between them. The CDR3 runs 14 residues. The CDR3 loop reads CATSAGKVTDTQYF. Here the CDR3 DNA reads TGTGCCACCAGTGCAGGGAAGGTCACAGATACGCAGTATTTT.

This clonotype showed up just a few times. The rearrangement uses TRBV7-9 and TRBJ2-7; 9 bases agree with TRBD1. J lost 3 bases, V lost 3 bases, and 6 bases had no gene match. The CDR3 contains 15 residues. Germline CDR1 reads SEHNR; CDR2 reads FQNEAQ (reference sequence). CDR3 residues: CASSLPGTGYYEQYF. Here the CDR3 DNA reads TGTGCCAGCAGCTTGCCGGGGACAGGGTACTACGAGCAGTACTTC.

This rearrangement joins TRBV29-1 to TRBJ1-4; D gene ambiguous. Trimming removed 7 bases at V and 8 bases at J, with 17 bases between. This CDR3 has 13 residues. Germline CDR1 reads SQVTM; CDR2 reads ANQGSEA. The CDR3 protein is CSASGMEREKLFF. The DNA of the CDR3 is TGCAGCGCCTCGGGCATGGAGAGGGAAAAACTGTTTTTT.

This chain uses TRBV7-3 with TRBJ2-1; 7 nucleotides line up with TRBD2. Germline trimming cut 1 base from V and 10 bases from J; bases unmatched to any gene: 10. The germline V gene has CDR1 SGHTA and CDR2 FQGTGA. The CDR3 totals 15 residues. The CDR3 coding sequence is TGTGCCAGCAGCTTAAGCCCTAGCGGAGTCATAGAGCAGTTCTTC. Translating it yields CASSLSPSGVIEQFF.

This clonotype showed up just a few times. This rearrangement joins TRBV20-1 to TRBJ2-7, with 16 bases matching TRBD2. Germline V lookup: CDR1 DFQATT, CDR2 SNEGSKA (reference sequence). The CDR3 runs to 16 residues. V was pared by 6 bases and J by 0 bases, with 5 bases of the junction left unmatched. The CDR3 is CSAYGTSGRASYEQYF. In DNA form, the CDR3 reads TGCAGTGCCTACGGGACTAGCGGGAGGGCCTCCTACGAGCAGTACTTC.

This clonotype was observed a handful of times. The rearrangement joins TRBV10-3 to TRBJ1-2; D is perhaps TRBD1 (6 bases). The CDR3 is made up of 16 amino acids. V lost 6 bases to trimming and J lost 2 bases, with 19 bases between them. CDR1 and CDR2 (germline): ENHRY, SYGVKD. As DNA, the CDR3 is TGTGCCATCAGCATGAGGGGGGATGAGACAAACTATGGCTACACCTTC. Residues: CAISMRGDETNYGYTF.

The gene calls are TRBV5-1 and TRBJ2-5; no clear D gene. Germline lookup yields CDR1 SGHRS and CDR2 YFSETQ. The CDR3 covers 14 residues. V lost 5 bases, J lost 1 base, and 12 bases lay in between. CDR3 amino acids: CASRTDSSQETQYF. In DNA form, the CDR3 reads TGCGCCAGCAGAACGGATAGCAGCCAAGAGACCCAGTACTTC. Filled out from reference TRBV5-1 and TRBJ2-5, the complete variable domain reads KAGVTQTPRYLIKTRGQQVTLSCSPISGHRSVSWYQQTPGQGLQFLFEYFSETQRNKGNFPGRFSGRQFSNSRSEMNVSTLELGDSALYLCASRTDSSQETQYFGPGTRLLVL.

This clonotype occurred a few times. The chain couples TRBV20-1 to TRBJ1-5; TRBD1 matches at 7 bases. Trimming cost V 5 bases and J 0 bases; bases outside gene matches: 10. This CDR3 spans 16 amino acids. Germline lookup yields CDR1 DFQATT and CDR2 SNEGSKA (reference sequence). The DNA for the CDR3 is TGCAGTGCTGCCACCGGGACAGCCTATAGCAATCAGCCCCAGCATTTT. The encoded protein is CSAATGTAYSNQPQHF.

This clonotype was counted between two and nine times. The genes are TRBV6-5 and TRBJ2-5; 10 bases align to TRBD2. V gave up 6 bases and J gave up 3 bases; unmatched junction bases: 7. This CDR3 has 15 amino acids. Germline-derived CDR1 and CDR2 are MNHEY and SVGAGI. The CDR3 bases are TGTGCCAGCAGCACCCTAGCGGGGGAAAAAGAGACCCAGTACTTC. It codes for CASSTLAGEKETQYF.

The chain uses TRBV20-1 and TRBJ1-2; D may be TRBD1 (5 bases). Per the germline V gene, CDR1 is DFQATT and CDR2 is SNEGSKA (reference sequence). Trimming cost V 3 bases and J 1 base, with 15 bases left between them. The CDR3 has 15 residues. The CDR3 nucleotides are TGCAGTGCTAGGCCCGTAGGGGTTGGTAACTATGGCTACACCTTC. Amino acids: CSARPVGVGNYGYTF.

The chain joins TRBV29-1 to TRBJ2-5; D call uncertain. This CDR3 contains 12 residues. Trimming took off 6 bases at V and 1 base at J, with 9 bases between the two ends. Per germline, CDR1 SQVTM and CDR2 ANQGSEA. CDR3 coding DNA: TGCAGCGTGACCCACCTCCAAGAGACCCAGTACTTC. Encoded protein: CSVTHLQETQYF.

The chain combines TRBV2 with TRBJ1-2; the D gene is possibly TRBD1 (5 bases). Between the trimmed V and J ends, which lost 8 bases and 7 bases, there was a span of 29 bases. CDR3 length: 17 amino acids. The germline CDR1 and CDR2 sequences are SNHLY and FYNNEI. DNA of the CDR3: TGTGCCAGCCGCTCGTTTGTTGGGGTTAGGGGTAGAGGTGGCTACACCTTC. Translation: CASRSFVGVRGRGGYTF.

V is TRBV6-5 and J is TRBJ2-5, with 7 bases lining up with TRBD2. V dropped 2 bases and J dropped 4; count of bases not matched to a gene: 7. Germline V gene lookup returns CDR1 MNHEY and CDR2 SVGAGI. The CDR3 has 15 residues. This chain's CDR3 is CASSYPGGGRETQYF. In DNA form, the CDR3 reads TGTGCCAGCAGTTACCCGGGGGGAGGGAGAGAGACCCAGTACTTC.

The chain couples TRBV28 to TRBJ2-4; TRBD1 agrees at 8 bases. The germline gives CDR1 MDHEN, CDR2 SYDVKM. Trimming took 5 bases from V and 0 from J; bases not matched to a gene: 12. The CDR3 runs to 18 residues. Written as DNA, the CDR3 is TGTGCCAGCAGTGAAGGGACAGGCCCGCATTTAGCCAAAAACATTCAGTACTTC. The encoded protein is CASSEGTGPHLAKNIQYF. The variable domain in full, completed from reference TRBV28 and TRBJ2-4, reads DVKVTQSSRYLVKRTGEKVFLECVQDMDHENMFWYRQDPGLGLRLIYFSYDVKMKEKGDIPEGYSVSREKKERFSLILESASTNQTSMYLCASSEGTGPHLAKNIQYFGAGTRLSVL.